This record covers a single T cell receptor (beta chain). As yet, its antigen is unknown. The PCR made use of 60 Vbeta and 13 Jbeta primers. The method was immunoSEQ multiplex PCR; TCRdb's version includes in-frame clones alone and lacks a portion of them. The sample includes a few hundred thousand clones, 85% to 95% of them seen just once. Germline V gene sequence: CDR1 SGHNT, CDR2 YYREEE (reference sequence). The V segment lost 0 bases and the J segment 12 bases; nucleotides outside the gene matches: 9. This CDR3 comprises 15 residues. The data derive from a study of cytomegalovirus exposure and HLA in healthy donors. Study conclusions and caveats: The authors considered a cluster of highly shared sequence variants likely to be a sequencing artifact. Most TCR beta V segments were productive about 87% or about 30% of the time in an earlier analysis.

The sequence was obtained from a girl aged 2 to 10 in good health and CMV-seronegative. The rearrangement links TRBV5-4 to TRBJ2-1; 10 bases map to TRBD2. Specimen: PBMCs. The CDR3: CASSLESSGSYGQFF. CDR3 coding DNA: TGTGCCAGCAGCTTGGAGTCTAGCGGGAGCTATGGGCAGTTCTTC.